The 22 T cell receptor beta chains below come from one sample, sequenced in a study of control samples from healthy donors and cancer patients. TCRdb's table, derived via immunoSEQ multiplex PCR, lists solely in-frame clones and lacks some. This table holds about 84,000 clones, around 80% found once. Material: PBMCs. The receptors derive from a man between 60 and 75 years old with head and neck cancer.

The chain couples TRBV12-5 to TRBJ2-3, with D perhaps being TRBD1 or TRBD2 (5 bases each). CDR1 and CDR2 (germline): LGHNT, FRNRAP. The V end lost 0 bases, the J end lost 1 base, and 11 bases lay between the germline ends. The CDR3 length is 16 residues. DNA for the CDR3: TGTGCTAGTGGTTTGGTTCCGGGGCGGGGCACAGATACGCAGTATTTT. Amino acids: CASGLVPGRGTDTQYF.

The chain combines TRBV5-4 with TRBJ2-5; the D gene is possibly TRBD1 (6 bases). The V end was cut by 4 bases, the J end by 3 bases, with 16 bases between. Germline-derived CDR1 and CDR2 are SGHNT and YYREEE (reference sequence). The CDR3 is made up of 15 amino acids. DNA for the CDR3: TGTGCCAGCAGCCCCAGGGGACGGCGGAAAGAGACCCAGTACTTC. It specifies CASSPRGRRKETQYF.

The rearrangement links TRBV7-9 to TRBJ2-5, with a weak D call TRBD2 (7 bases). CDR3 length: 15 residues. CDR1 SEHNR and CDR2 FQNEAQ come from the germline V gene (reference sequence). Deletions cut 6 bases from V and 7 bases from J, with 21 bases between. The CDR3, as DNA: TGTGCCAGCAGTTCCACGGGGGGCGGACCTGGGACCCAGTACTTC. It codes for CASSSTGGGPGTQYF.

This rearrangement joins TRBV11-2 to TRBJ2-1, with D perhaps TRBD1 (6 bases). Trimming stripped 1 base from V and 10 bases from J, with 17 bases between. Germline V gives CDR1 SGHAT, CDR2 FQNNGV. The CDR3 has 15 residues. The CDR3 sequence: CASSLVSRGVNEQFF. Here the CDR3 DNA reads TGTGCCAGCAGCTTAGTATCCAGGGGAGTGAACGAGCAGTTCTTC.

CDR3 region: CASSRLAGVGGELFF. CDR3 sequence (DNA): TGTGCCAGTAGTAGACTAGCGGGAGTGGGCGGGGAGCTGTTTTTT. V usage is TRBV19 and J usage is TRBJ2-2; 12 positions match TRBD2. This CDR3 has 15 amino acids. CDR1 is LNHDA, CDR2 SQIVND, per germline (reference sequence). With V trimmed by 4 bases and J by 7 bases, 4 bases remained unmatched.

This chain connects TRBV6-5 to TRBJ1-1; D gene unclear. Deletions cut 6 bases from V and 11 bases from J, with 25 bases between. CDR1 is MNHEY, CDR2 SVGAGI, per germline. CDR3 length: 15 residues. This chain's CDR3 is CASRSGSDYSLAAFF. CDR3 bases: TGTGCCAGCAGATCCGGGTCCGATTACTCCCTGGCGGCTTTCTTT.

The chain joins TRBV4-1 to TRBJ2-5; D remains unclear. The germline V gene encodes CDR1 MGHRA and CDR2 YSYEKL. CDR3 size: 15 residues. V lost 1 base to trimming and J lost 5 bases, with 14 bases between them. For the CDR3, the DNA is TGCGCCAGCAGCCAAGGGACCGTCTATGGGGAGACCCAGTACTTC. Amino acids: CASSQGTVYGETQYF.

In its sample, this clone was seen once. DNA of the CDR3: TGCGCCAGCAGCATGGGACTAGCGGGAGTAGATGAGCAGTTCTTC. This gives the protein CASSMGLAGVDEQFF. The chain is built from TRBV5-1 and TRBJ2-1; TRBD2 matches 14 bases. Trimming removed 4 bases from V and 8 bases from J; junction bases left unmatched: 5. This CDR3 contains 15 residues. Germline V gives CDR1 SGHRS, CDR2 YFSETQ. Full variable domain (outside the CDR3, taken from reference TRBV5-1 and TRBJ2-1): KAGVTQTPRYLIKTRGQQVTLSCSPISGHRSVSWYQQTPGQGLQFLFEYFSETQRNKGNFPGRFSGRQFSNSRSEMNVSTLELGDSALYLCASSMGLAGVDEQFFGPGTRLTVL.

This sequence joins TRBV7-6 and TRBJ1-1, with 8 bases that match TRBD1. Germline lookup yields CDR1 SGHVS and CDR2 FNYEAQ. CDR3 length equals 14 residues. Losses at the gene ends were 5 bases for V and 2 bases for J; bases not matched to a gene: 4. CDR3 region: CASSRGQANTEAFF. For the CDR3, the DNA is TGTGCCAGCAGCCGGGGACAGGCTAACACTGAAGCTTTCTTT.

The table lists this clone with a few counts. This chain connects TRBV5-5 to TRBJ2-2; the D is unclear. Trimming removed 2 bases at V and 10 bases at J, with 15 bases between. This CDR3 is built from 14 residues. Looked up from germline, CDR1 is SGHKS and CDR2 is YYEKEE (reference sequence). The CDR3 region has the DNA TGTGCCAGCAGCTTCGACTTACCGAGCTCGGAGCTGTTTTTT. Translating it yields CASSFDLPSSELFF. Looking up the rest from reference TRBV5-5 and TRBJ2-2 gives the full variable domain: DAGVTQSPTHLIKTRGQQVTLRCSPISGHKSVSWYQQVLGQGPQFIFQYYEKEERGRGNFPDRFSARQFPNYSSELNVNALLLGDSALYLCASSFDLPSSELFFGEGSRLTVL.

This sequence joins TRBV11-1 and TRBJ2-7, with 8 bases matching TRBD2. From germline, CDR1 is SGHAT and CDR2 FQDESV (reference sequence). The J segment lost 2 bases and the V segment lost 4 bases, leaving 7 bases of the junction unmatched. This CDR3 spans 15 amino acids. CDR3 amino acids: CASSSSRSGTYEQYF. The CDR3 DNA is TGTGCCAGCAGCTCCTCCCGTAGCGGGACCTACGAGCAGTACTTC.

The rearrangement links TRBV27 to TRBJ2-7, with D perhaps TRBD2 (7 bases). V was shortened by 1 base and J by 7 bases, with 11 bases between the two germline ends. The CDR3 loop spans 13 amino acids. CDR1 is MNHEY and CDR2 is SMNVEV in the germline V gene (reference sequence). This CDR3 reads CASSLWGGAEQYF. The CDR3 region has the DNA TGTGCCAGCAGTTTATGGGGGGGCGCTGAGCAGTACTTC.

This clone came up once. This rearrangement joins TRBV5-1 to TRBJ2-1; D remains ambiguous. V was pared by 0 bases and J by 12 bases, with 19 bases between. Germline V gives CDR1 SGHRS, CDR2 YFSETQ. This CDR3 has 15 residues. CDR3 in amino acids: CASSLALSSPLGQFF. The CDR3 DNA reads TGCGCCAGCAGCTTGGCCCTAAGTAGTCCCCTCGGGCAGTTCTTC.

Here the CDR3 reads CASSFSSPPTGNYGYTF. The CDR3 coding sequence is TGCGCCAGCAGCTTCTCCTCTCCCCCGACAGGGAACTATGGCTACACCTTC. V and J are TRBV5-1 and TRBJ1-2; 7 positions match TRBD1. Looked up from germline, CDR1 is SGHRS and CDR2 is YFSETQ. With 2 bases clipped from V and 2 bases from J, the junction kept 12 bases outside the gene matches. CDR3 length equals 17 residues. Filled out from reference TRBV5-1 and TRBJ1-2, the complete variable domain reads KAGVTQTPRYLIKTRGQQVTLSCSPISGHRSVSWYQQTPGQGLQFLFEYFSETQRNKGNFPGRFSGRQFSNSRSEMNVSTLELGDSALYLCASSFSSPPTGNYGYTFGSGTRLTVV.

V and J are TRBV19 and TRBJ2-1; D is unresolved. The CDR3 contains 14 residues. The germline gives CDR1 LNHDA, CDR2 SQIVND (reference sequence). Deletions cut 8 bases from V and 0 bases from J, with 11 bases between. The CDR3 region has the DNA TGTGCCAGTCAAGACCTGAGCTCCTACAATGAGCAGTTCTTC. Its translation: CASQDLSSYNEQFF.

The chain has TRBV27 and TRBJ1-2; D possibly corresponds to TRBD1 (6 bases). Trimming pared 3 bases from V and 3 bases from J, leaving 14 bases between. Germline loops: CDR1 MNHEY, CDR2 SMNVEV (reference sequence). The CDR3 contains 15 residues. The CDR3 bases are TGTGCCAGCAGTTTTGGCGGGGGCTGGGACTATGGCTACACCTTC. Its protein is CASSFGGGWDYGYTF.

V usage is TRBV28 and J usage is TRBJ2-7, with TRBD2 matching 7 bases. V lost 7 bases, J lost 0 bases, and 6 bases stayed unmatched. From germline, CDR1 is MDHEN and CDR2 SYDVKM. The CDR3 runs to 14 residues. Here the CDR3 DNA reads TGTGCCAGCAAGGCGGGCGGGAGCTCCTACGAGCAGTACTTC. This encodes CASKAGGSSYEQYF.

This clone has a single count. The chain couples TRBV10-3 to TRBJ2-1; TRBD2 aligns across 11 bases. CDR3 size: 18 residues. V dropped 3 bases and J dropped 6; count of bases not matched to a gene: 13. Germline V gene sequence: CDR1 ENHRY, CDR2 SYGVKD. The CDR3 loop is CAISDHTSGRTGGNEQFF. The CDR3 DNA reads TGTGCCATCAGTGACCACACTAGCGGGAGAACTGGGGGCAATGAGCAGTTCTTC.

The chain recombines TRBV11-2 with TRBJ2-1; 7 bases map to TRBD2. From germline, CDR1 is SGHAT and CDR2 FQNNGV. The CDR3 has 18 residues. V was clipped by 3 bases and J by 0 bases; unmatched bases: 11. The CDR3 DNA is TGTGCCAGCAGCTTCCTAACCCGGACTAGTAGCTCCTACAATGAGCAGTTCTTC. The encoded protein is CASSFLTRTSSSYNEQFF.

The V gene is TRBV2, the J gene TRBJ2-3; TRBD2 matches 8 bases. CDR1 is SNHLY, CDR2 FYNNEI, per germline. The V and J ends lost 6 bases and 1 base, in that order; junction bases with no gene match: 12. The length of the CDR3 is 17 residues. The DNA for the CDR3 is TGTGCCAGCAGCGGTCCCTCGGGGGGGATTCGCACAGATACGCAGTATTTT. Its protein is CASSGPSGGIRTDTQYF.

The gene calls are TRBV28 and TRBJ1-4; no clear D. In germline, CDR1 is MDHEN, CDR2 SYDVKM. The CDR3 length is 13 residues. With 7 bases removed from V and 5 bases from J, the gap between germline ends came to 11 bases. The CDR3 here is CASKAGVNEKLFF. The CDR3 DNA reads as TGTGCCAGCAAGGCCGGGGTGAATGAAAAACTGTTTTTT.

The rearrangement joins TRBV24-1 to TRBJ2-1; D gene unclear. The CDR3 has 14 residues. Trimming took 6 bases from V and 3 from J, leaving 11 bases between them. CDR1 and CDR2 (germline): KGHDR, SFDVKD. The CDR3 region has the DNA TGTGCCACCAGTAGTCGCGGCAGCTACAATGAGCAGTTCTTC. Its protein product is CATSSRGSYNEQFF.